These 28 T cell receptor beta chains originate from one sample sequenced in a study of cytomegalovirus exposure and HLA in healthy donors. Primers included in the PCR were 60 Vbeta and 13 Jbeta primers. The assay was immunoSEQ multiplex PCR, and TCRdb's table has in-frame clones only and misses some. The sample has about 240,000 clones, about 86% seen once. The sequenced material came from PBMCs. Receptors were obtained from a woman aged 55-70 years in good health and CMV-seropositive.

About this clone: Other nucleotide sequences from this sample produce the same CDR3. The V and J genes are TRBV18 and TRBJ2-2, with D tentatively TRBD2 (5 bases). Per the germline V gene, CDR1 is KGHSH and CDR2 is LQKENI. This CDR3 region has 13 residues. V was pared by 3 bases and J by 3 bases, with 5 bases between. The CDR3 here is CASSPRDTGELFF. The CDR3 coding sequence is TGTGCCAGCTCACCGCGGGACACCGGGGAGCTGTTTTTT.

The gene calls are TRBV7-2 and TRBJ2-1, with D unclear. Trimming removed 5 bases at V and 5 bases at J, with 4 bases between. From germline, CDR1 is SGHTA and CDR2 FQGNSA. The CDR3 is 11 amino acids. This CDR3 reads CASSLHNEQFF. CDR3 nucleotide sequence: TGTGCCAGCAGCCTCCACAATGAGCAGTTCTTC.

The rearrangement links TRBV6-4 to TRBJ2-6; the D is unclear. CDR1 and CDR2 (germline): MRHNA, SNTAGT. The V gene lost 5 bases and the J gene lost 0 bases, with 11 bases spanning the gap. The CDR3 totals 16 residues. As DNA, the CDR3 is TGTGCCAGCAGTAAGGAAGCGAACTCTGGGGCCAACGTCCTGACTTTC. This translates into CASSKEANSGANVLTF.

The sample holds a few counts of this clone. The gene calls are TRBV5-4 and TRBJ1-3; TRBD1 agrees at 8 bases. CDR3 size: 15 residues. With 4 bases clipped from V and 8 bases from J, the junction kept 11 bases outside the gene matches. CDR1 is SGHNT and CDR2 is YYREEE in the germline V gene (reference sequence). In nucleotides, the CDR3 is TGTGCCAGCAGCCCCGGAGGACAGGGAGGCCACACCATATATTTT. Protein sequence: CASSPGGQGGHTIYF.

CDR3 in DNA: TGTGCCAGCGGGAGGACAGGAGAGACCCAGTACTTC. Translation: CASGRTGETQYF. The gene calls are TRBV2 and TRBJ2-5; tentative D call: TRBD1 (7 bases). Trimming pared 8 bases from V and 4 bases from J, leaving 11 bases between. This CDR3 is built from 12 residues. Germline lookup yields CDR1 SNHLY and CDR2 FYNNEI.

The chain uses TRBV10-3 and TRBJ2-7; TRBD1 aligns across 8 bases. Germline V gives CDR1 ENHRY, CDR2 SYGVKD. With 5 bases clipped from V and 6 bases from J, the junction kept 12 bases outside the gene matches. The CDR3 is 15 residues long. The CDR3 coding sequence is TGTGCCATCAGTCAAGGGGCAGGGACAGGTGGCGAGCAGTACTTC. This encodes CAISQGAGTGGEQYF.

The chain is built from TRBV19 and TRBJ2-7; D is possibly TRBD1 (6 bases). The V end was cut by 5 bases, the J end by 0 bases, with 11 bases between. Per the germline V gene, CDR1 is LNHDA and CDR2 is SQIVND (reference sequence). The CDR3 totals 14 residues. CDR3: CASSPGTPSYEQYF. CDR3 in DNA: TGTGCCAGTAGTCCCGGGACACCCTCCTACGAGCAGTACTTC.

The chain recombines TRBV14 with TRBJ1-3, with D hard to call. Germline assignment: CDR1 SGHDN and CDR2 FVKESK. Trimming stripped 6 bases from V and 2 bases from J, with 8 bases between. The CDR3 extends over 13 amino acids. The CDR3 DNA is TGTGCCAGCAGGGGCCCGGCTGGAAACACCATATATTTT. Protein sequence: CASRGPAGNTIYF.

This chain connects TRBV28 to TRBJ1-4; perhaps TRBD1 as D (5 bases). V was cut by 6 bases and J by 5 bases, with 10 bases left in between. The CDR3 runs to 13 residues. Germline CDR1 reads MDHEN; CDR2 reads SYDVKM. The CDR3 coding sequence is TGTGCCAGCAGGCGGGACGTAAATGAAAAACTGTTTTTT. Protein product: CASRRDVNEKLFF. The entire variable domain, with the rest obtained from reference TRBV28 and TRBJ1-4, is as follows: DVKVTQSSRYLVKRTGEKVFLECVQDMDHENMFWYRQDPGLGLRLIYFSYDVKMKEKGDIPEGYSVSREKKERFSLILESASTNQTSMYLCASRRDVNEKLFFGSGTQLSVL.

CDR3 in amino acids: CASSAGVAGYTF. The CDR3 DNA reads as TGCGCCAGCAGCGCAGGGGTTGCGGGCTACACCTTC. The rearrangement links TRBV10-2 to TRBJ1-2, with D possibly matching TRBD1 (6 bases). The CDR3 totals 12 residues. Germline values: CDR1 WSHSY, CDR2 SAAADI. With 6 bases removed from V and 8 bases from J, the gap between germline ends came to 13 bases.

The V call is TRBV7-3, the J call TRBJ2-2; TRBD1 matches at 7 bases. The CDR3 is made up of 15 amino acids. Germline CDR1 reads SGHTA; CDR2 reads FQGTGA. V was pared by 8 bases and J by 0 bases, with 6 bases of the junction left unmatched. The CDR3 sequence is CASRRDSSNTGELFF. CDR3 nucleotide sequence: TGTGCCAGCCGTCGGGACAGCTCGAACACCGGGGAGCTGTTTTTT.

The chain joins TRBV2 to TRBJ2-5; D not resolved. Germline V gene sequence: CDR1 SNHLY, CDR2 FYNNEI. The CDR3 loop spans 14 amino acids. V lost 0 bases and J 0 bases, leaving 5 bases between the germline ends. The CDR3 region is CASSEASNQETQYF. CDR3 sequence (DNA): TGTGCCAGCAGTGAAGCATCCAACCAAGAGACCCAGTACTTC.

The chain carries TRBV6-1 and TRBJ2-1, with a tentative D call TRBD2 (6 bases). This CDR3 region has 15 residues. Germline CDR1 MNHNS, CDR2 SASEGT. V lost 7 bases, J lost 0 bases, and 13 bases lay in between. The CDR3 nucleotides are TGTGCCAGCATTACTAGCCCGAGCTCCTACAATGAGCAGTTCTTC. Translating it yields CASITSPSSYNEQFF.

In regard to this clone: Compared with germline, one end of the junction differs, possibly owing to a read error. The chain has TRBV6-1 and TRBJ1-1; no clear D gene. Germline CDR1 is MNHNS and CDR2 is SASEGT. CDR3 size: 13 residues. The CDR3 DNA reads TGTGCCAGCAGGGAAGCCCAGGACACTGAAGCTTTCTTT. Translating it yields CASREAQDTEAFF.

The rearrangement joins TRBV19 to TRBJ2-3, with D perhaps matching TRBD1 (5 bases). CDR1 and CDR2 from the germline V gene are LNHDA and SQIVND (reference sequence). The CDR3 loop spans 14 amino acids. V lost 3 bases and J lost 5, with 12 bases in between. CDR3 coding DNA: TGTGCCAGTAGTATGGCAGGGCGCAGAGATACGCAGTATTTT. Translating it yields CASSMAGRRDTQYF.

The DNA of the CDR3 is TGTGCCAGCAGCTTAACCCCCCGATCCCCTGCTATGGGCTACACCTTC. It encodes CASSLTPRSPAMGYTF. The chain links TRBV7-3 to TRBJ1-2; D ambiguous. The CDR3 has 16 residues. Germline V lookup: CDR1 SGHTA, CDR2 FQGTGA. With 0 bases removed from V and 8 bases from J, the gap between germline ends came to 19 bases.

In this sample, this clone turned up once. This CDR3 is CASSQVGLLSTDTQYF. Written as DNA, the CDR3 is TGCGCCAGCAGCCAAGTTGGACTACTTAGCACAGATACGCAGTATTTT. This sequence joins TRBV4-1 and TRBJ2-3, with a weak D call TRBD2 (6 bases). Trimming removed 1 base at V and 0 bases at J, with 11 bases between. The CDR3 consists of 16 residues. Germline CDR1 is MGHRA and CDR2 is YSYEKL.

The chain recombines TRBV6-6 with TRBJ1-5; possibly TRBD1 for D (5 bases). Per the germline V gene, CDR1 is MNHNY and CDR2 is SVGAGI (reference sequence). The CDR3 runs to 14 residues. Trimming stripped 2 bases from V and 7 bases from J, with 12 bases between. The CDR3 nucleotides read TGTGCCAGCAGTTACGGAGGGGAGGGACAGCCCCAGCATTTT. Translating gives CASSYGGEGQPQHF.

The chain carries TRBV2 and TRBJ2-5; 14 nucleotides line up with TRBD2. The end of the DNA aligns better with TRBJ2-7, so the J call may be wrong. Germline V CDR1 and CDR2: SNHLY, FYNNEI. This CDR3 region has 15 residues. DNA for the CDR3: TGTGCCAGCAGCTTGGGACTAGCGGGAGCCCACGAGCAGTACTTC. Its translation is CASSLGLAGAHEQYF.

This chain connects TRBV10-3 to TRBJ2-7, with 9 positions matching TRBD2. Germline trimming cut 6 bases from V and 7 bases from J; bases unmatched to any gene: 31. The CDR3 is 21 residues long. Germline V gene sequence: CDR1 ENHRY, CDR2 SYGVKD. The CDR3: CAISQGMTGGGKGREGREQYF. The CDR3 nucleotides read TGTGCCATCAGCCAGGGGATGACAGGAGGGGGTAAGGGGCGGGAGGGCCGGGAGCAGTACTTC.

The V call is TRBV19, the J call TRBJ2-3; TRBD2 might be the D (6 bases). V lost 9 bases, J lost 3 bases, and 19 bases lay in between. This CDR3 is 15 amino acids long. CDR1 is LNHDA, CDR2 SQIVND, per germline (reference sequence). The CDR3 region is CASTRTAGQTDTQYF. In DNA form, the CDR3 reads TGTGCCAGCACCAGGACCGCGGGGCAAACAGATACGCAGTATTTT.

The chain recombines TRBV19 with TRBJ2-7, with 11 bases matching TRBD1. Trimming cost V 5 bases and J 5 bases; bases outside gene matches: 5. This CDR3 contains 14 residues. Germline lookup yields CDR1 LNHDA and CDR2 SQIVND (reference sequence). The DNA for the CDR3 is TGTGCCAGTAGTGTCCGGGACAGGGGGAACGAGCAGTACTTC. Translation gives CASSVRDRGNEQYF.

On this clone: The sample has other DNA sequences that encode this CDR3 too. The gene calls are TRBV28 and TRBJ1-2; 9 bases map to TRBD1. Looked up from germline, CDR1 is MDHEN and CDR2 is SYDVKM. J was trimmed by 4 bases and V by 6 bases; bases with no gene match: 3. The length of the CDR3 is 13 residues. The chain's CDR3 is CASSSGQGYGYTF. The DNA of the CDR3 is TGTGCCAGCAGCTCGGGACAGGGCTATGGCTACACCTTC.

The genes are TRBV6-6 and TRBJ2-5; D might be TRBD2 (5 bases). There are 13 residues in the CDR3. Germline values: CDR1 MNHNY, CDR2 SVGAGI (reference sequence). V lost 7 bases and J 2 bases, leaving 11 bases between the germline ends. The CDR3 reads CASTLRDQETQYF. The CDR3 DNA sequence: TGTGCCAGCACCCTACGGGATCAAGAGACCCAGTACTTC.

The chain uses TRBV28 and TRBJ2-5; 7 nucleotides match TRBD2. From germline, CDR1 is MDHEN and CDR2 SYDVKM. CDR3 length equals 14 residues. V trimming: 5 bases; J trimming: 0 bases; junction bases outside the gene matches: 3. Written as DNA, the CDR3 is TGTGCCAGCAGTCCGAGCGGGAACCAAGAGACCCAGTACTTC. It codes for CASSPSGNQETQYF.

The chain employs TRBV18 and TRBJ1-5; D is unresolved. Germline CDR1 is KGHSH and CDR2 is LQKENI. Trimming stripped 3 bases from V and 2 bases from J, with 8 bases between. The CDR3 runs 14 residues. CDR3 region: CASSPALGNQPQHF. CDR3 DNA sequence: TGTGCCAGCTCACCGGCCCTGGGCAATCAGCCCCAGCATTTT.

The chain joins TRBV10-2 to TRBJ1-2; D unresolved. There are 13 residues in the CDR3. CDR1 and CDR2 from the germline V gene are WSHSY and SAAADI. Trimming took 3 bases from V and 5 from J, leaving 10 bases between them. CDR3 bases: TGCGCCAGCAGTGAACGGGGAGTTTATGGCTACACCTTC. This gives the protein CASSERGVYGYTF.

This chain uses TRBV7-9 with TRBJ1-1, with TRBD1 as a possible D gene (6 bases). Germline V CDR1 and CDR2: SEHNR, FQNEAQ (reference sequence). Trimming left V 1 base short and J 3 bases short, with 12 bases between. The CDR3 extends over 15 amino acids. The CDR3 here is CASSLVIGGDTEAFF. The CDR3 nucleotides are TGTGCCAGCAGCTTAGTAATAGGGGGGGACACTGAAGCTTTCTTT. Full variable domain (rest looked up from reference TRBV7-9 and TRBJ1-1): DTGVSQNPRHKITKRGQNVTFRCDPISEHNRLYWYRQTLGQGPEFLTYFQNEAQLEKSRLLSDRFSAERPKGSFSTLEIQRTEQGDSAMYLCASSLVIGGDTEAFFGQGTRLTVV.